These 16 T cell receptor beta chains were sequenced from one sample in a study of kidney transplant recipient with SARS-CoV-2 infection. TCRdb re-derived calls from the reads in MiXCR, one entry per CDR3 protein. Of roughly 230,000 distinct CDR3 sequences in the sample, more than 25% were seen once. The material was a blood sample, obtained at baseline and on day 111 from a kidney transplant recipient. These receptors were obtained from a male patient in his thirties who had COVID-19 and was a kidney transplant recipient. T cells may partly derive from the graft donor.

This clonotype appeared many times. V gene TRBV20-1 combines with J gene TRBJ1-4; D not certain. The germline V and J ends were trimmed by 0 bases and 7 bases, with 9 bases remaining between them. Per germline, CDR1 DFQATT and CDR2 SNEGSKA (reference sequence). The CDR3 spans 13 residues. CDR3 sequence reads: CSARDRVFEKLFF. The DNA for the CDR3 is TGCAGTGCTAGAGATCGGGTGTTTGAAAAACTGTTTTTT.

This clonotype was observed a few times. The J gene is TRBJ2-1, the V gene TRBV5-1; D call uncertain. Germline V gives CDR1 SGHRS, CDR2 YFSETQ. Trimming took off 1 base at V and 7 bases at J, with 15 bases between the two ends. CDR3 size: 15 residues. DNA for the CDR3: TGCGCCAGCAGCTTGTTCGGCGGTCTTGAGAATGAGCAGTTCTTC. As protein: CASSLFGGLENEQFF.

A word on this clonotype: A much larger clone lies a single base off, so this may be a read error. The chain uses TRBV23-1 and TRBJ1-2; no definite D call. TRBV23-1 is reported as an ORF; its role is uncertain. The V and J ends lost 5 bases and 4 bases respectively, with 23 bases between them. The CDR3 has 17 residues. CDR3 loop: CASSFCQLGRKTYGYTF. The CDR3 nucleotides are TGCGCCAGCAGTTTTTGTCAGCTAGGCAGAAAGACCTATGGCTACACCTTC.

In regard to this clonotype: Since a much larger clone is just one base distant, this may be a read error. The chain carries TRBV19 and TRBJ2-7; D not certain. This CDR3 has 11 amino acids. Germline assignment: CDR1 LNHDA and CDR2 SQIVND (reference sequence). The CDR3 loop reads CVSSIPGQLYF. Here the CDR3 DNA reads TGTGTCAGTAGTATACCGGGTCAACTGTACTTC.

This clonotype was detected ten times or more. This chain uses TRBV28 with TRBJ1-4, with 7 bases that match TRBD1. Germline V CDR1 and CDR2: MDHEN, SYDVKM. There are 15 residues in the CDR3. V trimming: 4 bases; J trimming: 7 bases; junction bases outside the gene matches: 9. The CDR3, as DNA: TGTGCCAGCAGTTCGGGAGGAGGACAGGCTGAAAAACTGTTTTTT. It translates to CASSSGGGQAEKLFF.

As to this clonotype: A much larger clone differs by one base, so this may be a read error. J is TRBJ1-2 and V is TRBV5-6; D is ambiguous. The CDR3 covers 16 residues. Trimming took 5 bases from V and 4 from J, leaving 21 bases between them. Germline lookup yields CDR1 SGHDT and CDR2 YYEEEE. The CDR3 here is CASSKTNSRRTYGYTF. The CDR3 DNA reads TGTGCCAGCAGTAAGACCAATAGTCGAAGGACCTATGGCTACACCTTC. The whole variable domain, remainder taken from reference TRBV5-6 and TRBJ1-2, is DAGVTQSPTHLIKTRGQQVTLRCSPKSGHDTVSWYQQALGQGPQFIFQYYEEEERQRGNFPDRFSGHQFPNYSSELNVNALLLGDSALYLCASSKTNSRRTYGYTFGSGTRLTVV.

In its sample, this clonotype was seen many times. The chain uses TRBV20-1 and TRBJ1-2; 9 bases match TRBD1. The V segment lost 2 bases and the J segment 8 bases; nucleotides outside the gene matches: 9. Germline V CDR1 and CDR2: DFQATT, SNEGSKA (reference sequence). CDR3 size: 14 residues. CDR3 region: CSARPGTGYNGYTF. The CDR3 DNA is TGCAGTGCTAGACCTGGGACAGGGTATAACGGCTACACCTTC.

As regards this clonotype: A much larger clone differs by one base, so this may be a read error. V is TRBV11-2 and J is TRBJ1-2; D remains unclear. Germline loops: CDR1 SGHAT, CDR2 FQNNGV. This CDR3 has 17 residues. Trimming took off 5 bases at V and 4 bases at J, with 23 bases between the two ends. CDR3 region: CASSETGTSGKTYGYTF. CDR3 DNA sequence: TGTGCCAGCAGCGAAACCGGAACAAGCGGAAAGACCTATGGCTACACCTTC.

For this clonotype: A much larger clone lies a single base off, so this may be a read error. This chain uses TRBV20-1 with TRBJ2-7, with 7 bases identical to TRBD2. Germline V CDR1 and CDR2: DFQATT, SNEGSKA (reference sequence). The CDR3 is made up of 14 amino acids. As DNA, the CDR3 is TGCAGGGCCACTCCCGTGGCTAGCGGCTACGAGCAGTACTTC. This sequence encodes CRATPVASGYEQYF.

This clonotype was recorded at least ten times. The CDR3 protein is CASSLEGRGINSPLHF. As DNA, the CDR3 is TGTGCCAGCAGCTTAGAGGGCAGAGGGATTAATTCACCCCTCCACTTT. The chain employs TRBV7-8 and TRBJ1-6; D not resolved. V dropped 1 base and J dropped 6 bases, with 13 bases sitting between them. The CDR3 loop spans 16 amino acids. Per the germline V gene, CDR1 is SGHVS and CDR2 is FQNEAQ. Full variable domain (missing parts from reference TRBV7-8 and TRBJ1-6): GAGVSQSPRYKVAKRGQDVALRCDPISGHVSLFWYQQALGQGPEFLTYFQNEAQLDKSGLPSDRFFAERPEGSVSTLKIQRTQQEDSAVYLCASSLEGRGINSPLHFGNGTRLTVT.

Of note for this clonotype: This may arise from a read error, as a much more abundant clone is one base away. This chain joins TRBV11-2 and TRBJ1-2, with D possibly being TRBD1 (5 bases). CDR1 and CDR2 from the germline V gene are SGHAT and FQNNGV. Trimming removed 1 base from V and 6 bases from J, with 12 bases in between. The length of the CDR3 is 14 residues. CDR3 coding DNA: TGTGCCAGCAGCTTAGCCATCCAGGGCAATGGCTACACCTTC. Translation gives CASSLAIQGNGYTF.

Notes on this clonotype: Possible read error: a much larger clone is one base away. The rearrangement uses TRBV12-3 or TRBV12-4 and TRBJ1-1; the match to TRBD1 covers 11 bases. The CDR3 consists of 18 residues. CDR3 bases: TGTGCCAGCTGCCCTTTGGGACAGGGGGGGGAATTGGTCACTGAAGCTCTCTTT. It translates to CASCPLGQGGELVTEALF.

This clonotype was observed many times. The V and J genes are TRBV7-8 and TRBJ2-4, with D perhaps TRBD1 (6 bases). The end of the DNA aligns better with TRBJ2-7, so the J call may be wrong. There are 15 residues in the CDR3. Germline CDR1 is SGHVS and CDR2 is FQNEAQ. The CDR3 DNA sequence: TGTGCCAGCAGACAAAACAGGGCTCATACCTACGAGCAGTACTTC. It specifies CASRQNRAHTYEQYF.

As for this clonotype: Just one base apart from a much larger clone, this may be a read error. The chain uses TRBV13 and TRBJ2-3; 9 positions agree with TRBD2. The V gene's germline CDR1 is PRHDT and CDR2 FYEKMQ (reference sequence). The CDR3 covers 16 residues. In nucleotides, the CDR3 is TGTACCAGCAGCCCAAATGCCGGACTAGCGCCAGATACGCAGTATTTT. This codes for CTSSPNAGLAPDTQYF. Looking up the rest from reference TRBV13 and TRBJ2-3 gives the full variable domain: AAGVIQSPRHLIKEKRETATLKCYPIPRHDTVYWYQQGPGQDPQFLISFYEKMQSDKGSIPDRFSAQQFSDYHSELNMSSLELGDSALYFCTSSPNAGLAPDTQYFGPGTRLTVL.

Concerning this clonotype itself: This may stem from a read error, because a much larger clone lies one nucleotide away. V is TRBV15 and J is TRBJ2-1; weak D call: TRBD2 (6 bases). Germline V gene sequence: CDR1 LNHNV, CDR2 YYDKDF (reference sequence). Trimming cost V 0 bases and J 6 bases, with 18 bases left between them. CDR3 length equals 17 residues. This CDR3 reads CATSRDRMAGTINEQFF. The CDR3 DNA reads TGTGCCACCAGCAGAGACCGAATGGCGGGAACCATCAATGAGCAGTTCTTC.

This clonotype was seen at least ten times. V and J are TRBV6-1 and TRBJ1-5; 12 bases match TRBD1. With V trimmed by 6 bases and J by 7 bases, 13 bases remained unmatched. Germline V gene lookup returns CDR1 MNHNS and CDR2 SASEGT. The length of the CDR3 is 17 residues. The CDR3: CASRGRDRGPSGQPQHF. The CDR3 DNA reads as TGTGCCAGCAGGGGGAGGGACAGGGGGCCTTCAGGGCAGCCCCAGCATTTT.